Presented here are 24 T cell receptor beta chains from one specimen sequenced in a study of blood T cell repertoires in COVID-19. Only in-frame clones appear in the TCRdb table, and some are missing; sequencing was by immunoSEQ multiplex PCR. Seen here are 88,000 or so clones, about 88% observed once, and the top ten hold less than 9%. Input material: peripheral blood. These TCRs come from a man in his fifties or sixties with acute or convalescent COVID-19.

This chain connects TRBV30 to TRBJ2-5, with D possibly matching TRBD1 (6 bases). Trimming removed 3 bases from V and 3 bases from J, with 11 bases in between. The CDR3 loop spans 13 amino acids. The germline V gene encodes CDR1 GTSNPN and CDR2 SVGIG (reference sequence). CDR3 loop: CAWRETGKETQYF. As DNA, the CDR3 is TGTGCCTGGAGAGAAACAGGGAAAGAGACCCAGTACTTC.

The CDR3 reads CASSPGGTEAFF. DNA for the CDR3: TGTGCCAGCAGCCCGGGGGGCACTGAAGCTTTCTTT. The chain links TRBV7-9 to TRBJ1-1, with D possibly matching TRBD1 (5 bases). Germline V gives CDR1 SEHNR, CDR2 FQNEAQ (reference sequence). CDR3 length: 12 amino acids. The ends were cut back, 5 bases at V and 4 bases at J, with 8 bases in the middle. Supplemented by reference TRBV7-9 and TRBJ1-1, the full variable domain reads DTGVSQNPRHKITKRGQNVTFRCDPISEHNRLYWYRQTLGQGPEFLTYFQNEAQLEKSRLLSDRFSAERPKGSFSTLEIQRTEQGDSAMYLCASSPGGTEAFFGQGTRLTVV.

The rearrangement links TRBV24-1 to TRBJ2-1, with 10 positions matching TRBD1. The V segment lost 7 bases and the J segment 6 bases; nucleotides outside the gene matches: 5. This CDR3 is built from 14 residues. The germline V gene encodes CDR1 KGHDR and CDR2 SFDVKD. The CDR3 here is CATRDRGHVNEQFF. The CDR3 DNA is TGTGCCACCAGAGACAGGGGGCACGTCAATGAGCAGTTCTTC.

This chain connects TRBV4-1 to TRBJ2-7; a weak D match, TRBD1 (6 bases). The length of the CDR3 is 14 residues. V was trimmed by 0 bases and J by 6 bases, leaving 12 bases between them. Germline loops: CDR1 MGHRA, CDR2 YSYEKL. The CDR3 sequence: CASSQDPGASEQYF. The CDR3 DNA reads TGCGCCAGCAGCCAAGATCCAGGGGCCTCCGAGCAGTACTTC.

The V and J genes are TRBV30 and TRBJ2-7; no firm D call. The CDR3 totals 13 residues. Germline assignment: CDR1 GTSNPN and CDR2 SVGIG (reference sequence). The V gene lost 2 bases and the J gene lost 9 bases, with 17 bases spanning the gap. DNA of the CDR3: TGTGCCTGGAGTAAACAGAGACCTGGTGGGCAGTACTTC. Residues: CAWSKQRPGGQYF.

This chain uses TRBV18 with TRBJ2-5; 7 nucleotides line up with TRBD1. The CDR3 is 14 residues long. Per germline, CDR1 KGHSH and CDR2 LQKENI. With V trimmed by 6 bases and J by 7 bases, 11 bases remained unmatched. In nucleotides, the CDR3 is TGTGCCAGCTCCCGAGGGACAGATTTGGGGACCCAGTACTTC. As protein: CASSRGTDLGTQYF.

The V call is TRBV6-4, the J call TRBJ2-1; 11 bases match TRBD2. The V segment lost 0 bases and the J segment 12 bases; nucleotides outside the gene matches: 4. The CDR3 has 14 amino acids. The germline gives CDR1 MRHNA, CDR2 SNTAGT. The CDR3 loop is CASSDSTSGIGQFF. Here the CDR3 DNA reads TGTGCCAGCAGTGACTCGACTAGCGGGATAGGGCAGTTCTTC.

The chain couples TRBV2 to TRBJ1-5; the D gene is possibly TRBD1 (5 bases). The CDR3 is 14 amino acids. Between the trimmed V and J ends, which lost 6 bases and 3 bases, there was a span of 12 bases. Germline lookup yields CDR1 SNHLY and CDR2 FYNNEI. This CDR3 reads CASRLGGPNQPQHF. The CDR3 coding sequence is TGTGCCAGCAGGCTGGGGGGTCCCAATCAGCCCCAGCATTTT.

The rearrangement uses TRBV29-1 and TRBJ2-7, with D possibly TRBD1 on 5 matching bases. The CDR3 has 12 amino acids. Germline V gives CDR1 SQVTM, CDR2 ANQGSEA. Trimming took 0 bases from V and 3 from J, leaving 6 bases between them. DNA of the CDR3: TGCAGCGTTGAAGACCAGGGCTACGAGCAGTACTTC. Translated, it gives CSVEDQGYEQYF.

V usage is TRBV19 and J usage is TRBJ2-6; 7 bases line up with TRBD2. CDR3 length equals 19 residues. V lost 5 bases and J lost 1; bases outside the gene matches: 14. CDR1 is LNHDA, CDR2 SQIVND, per germline (reference sequence). The chain's CDR3 is CASSPSRREYLSGANVLTF. DNA for the CDR3: TGTGCCAGTAGTCCCAGCAGGCGGGAGTATTTATCTGGGGCCAACGTCCTGACTTTC.

The J gene is TRBJ1-1, the V gene TRBV28; D not certain. V lost 2 bases and J 5 bases, leaving 12 bases between the germline ends. Germline-derived CDR1 and CDR2 are MDHEN and SYDVKM. This CDR3 comprises 14 residues. The CDR3 sequence: CASSLTTRRTEAFF. The DNA of the CDR3 is TGTGCCAGCAGTTTAACAACCCGGAGGACTGAAGCTTTCTTT.

The gene calls are TRBV6-6 and TRBJ2-7; D may be TRBD2 (5 bases). From germline, CDR1 is MNHNY and CDR2 SVGAGI (reference sequence). CDR3 length equals 15 residues. The V end was cut by 0 bases, the J end by 2 bases, with 11 bases between. This CDR3 reads CASSYSSSGAYEQYF. The DNA of the CDR3 is TGTGCCAGCAGTTACTCGTCCAGCGGAGCCTACGAGCAGTACTTC.

This chain uses TRBV19 with TRBJ1-5, with a possible D match to TRBD1 (5 bases). Germline-derived CDR1 and CDR2 are LNHDA and SQIVND (reference sequence). V dropped 4 bases and J dropped 2 bases, with 18 bases sitting between them. CDR3 size: 17 residues. The CDR3 loop is CASSTSVGVDGNQPQHF. The CDR3 region has the DNA TGTGCCAGTAGTACCTCCGTAGGGGTAGATGGCAATCAGCCCCAGCATTTT. The full variable domain, in which reference TRBV19 and TRBJ1-5 provide the parts outside the CDR3, is DGGITQSPKYLFRKEGQNVTLSCEQNLNHDAMYWYRQDPGQGLRLIYYSQIVNDFQKGDIAEGYSVSREKKESFPLTVTSAQKNPTAFYLCASSTSVGVDGNQPQHFGDGTRLSIL.

The chain employs TRBV7-9 and TRBJ2-7; D perhaps matches TRBD1 (6 bases). The CDR3 length is 13 residues. Germline CDR1 reads SEHNR; CDR2 reads FQNEAQ (reference sequence). Trimming removed 5 bases at V and 6 bases at J, with 14 bases between. DNA of the CDR3: TGTGCCAGCAGCACACACAGGGTCGGCGAGCAGTACTTC. This sequence encodes CASSTHRVGEQYF.

The chain employs TRBV2 and TRBJ2-7, with 11 bases matching TRBD2. The CDR3 extends over 15 amino acids. Germline assignment: CDR1 SNHLY and CDR2 FYNNEI. V gave up 1 base and J gave up 2 bases; unmatched junction bases: 1. This CDR3 reads CASSEELAGAYEQYF. CDR3 nucleotides: TGTGCCAGCAGTGAAGAACTAGCGGGAGCCTACGAGCAGTACTTC.

The rearrangement uses TRBV11-2 and TRBJ1-1; 11 positions match TRBD1. V was clipped by 1 base and J by 5 bases; unmatched bases: 6. CDR3 length: 16 amino acids. CDR1 is SGHAT and CDR2 is FQNNGV in the germline V gene. The CDR3 loop reads CASSLGGQGVRTEAFF. The CDR3, as DNA: TGTGCCAGCAGCTTAGGGGGACAGGGGGTTCGAACTGAAGCTTTCTTT.

The chain has TRBV11-2 and TRBJ2-7; the match to TRBD1 covers 8 bases. The CDR3 loop spans 14 amino acids. The junction had 6 bases not matched to a gene; V was cut back by 4 bases and J by 4 bases. Germline-derived CDR1 and CDR2 are SGHAT and FQNNGV. The CDR3 reads CASSSEGTGYEQYF. In nucleotides, the CDR3 is TGTGCCAGCAGCTCAGAAGGGACAGGATACGAGCAGTACTTC.

This chain connects TRBV19 to TRBJ1-4; D possibly corresponds to TRBD1 (5 bases). With 5 bases removed from V and 5 bases from J, the gap between germline ends came to 9 bases. Per the germline V gene, CDR1 is LNHDA and CDR2 is SQIVND (reference sequence). The CDR3 sequence is 13 residues long. The CDR3 DNA is TGTGCCAGTAGTGCGACAGTAAATGAAAAACTGTTTTTT. It codes for CASSATVNEKLFF.

The V gene is TRBV19, the J gene TRBJ2-1, with 10 bases aligning to TRBD2. CDR1 LNHDA and CDR2 SQIVND come from the germline V gene (reference sequence). The CDR3 spans 16 residues. The junction had 7 bases not matched to a gene; V was cut back by 2 bases and J by 6 bases. CDR3 sequence reads: CASSIPPSGRGNEQFF. The CDR3 DNA reads TGTGCCAGTAGTATACCGCCCAGCGGGAGGGGCAATGAGCAGTTCTTC.

As DNA, the CDR3 is TGCGCCAGCAGCCAAGATGGTGGGACAGCAGCAACTAATGAAAAACTGTTTTTT. It encodes CASSQDGGTAATNEKLFF. This chain connects TRBV4-3 to TRBJ1-4, with 7 bases lining up with TRBD1. The J segment lost 0 bases and the V segment lost 0 bases, leaving 7 bases of the junction unmatched. CDR3 length: 18 residues. CDR1 and CDR2 (germline): LGHNA, YSLEER.

The chain recombines TRBV27 with TRBJ2-7, with 8 bases matching TRBD1. The germline CDR1 and CDR2 sequences are MNHEY and SMNVEV (reference sequence). This CDR3 spans 12 amino acids. The trim removed 2 bases at V and 12 bases at J, leaving 6 bases unmatched. The CDR3, as DNA: TGTGCCAGCAGTTTAAGGACAGGGAATGGGTACTTC. Its protein product is CASSLRTGNGYF.

J is TRBJ2-2 and V is TRBV5-1, with 15 bases that match TRBD2. CDR3 length: 19 residues. CDR1 and CDR2 from the germline V gene are SGHRS and YFSETQ. With 4 bases clipped from V and 7 bases from J, the junction kept 14 bases outside the gene matches. CDR3 amino acids: CASSPGLAGGPSILGELFF. The DNA for the CDR3 is TGCGCCAGCAGCCCCGGACTAGCGGGAGGGCCTTCCATCCTCGGGGAGCTGTTTTTT.

CDR3 amino acids: CASSLRENYGYTF. CDR3 nucleotide sequence: TGTGCCAGCTCACTTCGGGAAAACTATGGCTACACCTTC. The gene calls are TRBV18 and TRBJ1-2; D remains ambiguous. V lost 4 bases and J lost 2, with 8 bases in between. The CDR3 extends over 13 amino acids. Germline V lookup: CDR1 KGHSH, CDR2 LQKENI.

The chain employs TRBV5-4 and TRBJ1-3, with a tentative D call TRBD1 (6 bases). CDR3 length: 15 amino acids. The germline gives CDR1 SGHNT, CDR2 YYREEE (reference sequence). V lost 3 bases, J lost 0 bases, and 10 bases lay in between. CDR3 sequence (DNA): TGTGCCAGCAGCTCGGACAGCCGCTCTGGAAACACCATATATTTT. It yields the protein CASSSDSRSGNTIYF.